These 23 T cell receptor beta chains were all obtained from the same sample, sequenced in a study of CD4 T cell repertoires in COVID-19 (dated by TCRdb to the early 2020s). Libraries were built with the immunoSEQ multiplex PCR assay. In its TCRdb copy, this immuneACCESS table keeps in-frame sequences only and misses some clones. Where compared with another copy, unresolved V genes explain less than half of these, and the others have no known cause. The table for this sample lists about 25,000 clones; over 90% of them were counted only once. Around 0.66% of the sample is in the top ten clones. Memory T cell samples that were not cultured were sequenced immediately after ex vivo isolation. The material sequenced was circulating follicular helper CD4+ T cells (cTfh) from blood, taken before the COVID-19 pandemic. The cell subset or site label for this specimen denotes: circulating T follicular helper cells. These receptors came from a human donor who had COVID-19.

CDR3 nucleotides: TGTGCCAGCAGTTTCAATGGCCGCTACAATGAGCAGTTCTTC. Protein: CASSFNGRYNEQFF. The V and J genes are TRBV27 and TRBJ2-1; D gene unclear. The CDR3 is 14 amino acids. V lost 3 bases, J lost 3 bases, and 9 bases lay in between. Germline loops: CDR1 MNHEY, CDR2 SMNVEV (reference sequence).

The DNA for the CDR3 is TGTGCCAGCAGCTTAGGGGCGGGGGGTTACACCGGGGAGCTGTTTTTT. As protein: CASSLGAGGYTGELFF. The V call is TRBV7-8, the J call TRBJ2-2; 8 bases line up with TRBD2. The germline CDR1 and CDR2 sequences are SGHVS and FQNEAQ. The V gene end was trimmed by 1 base and the J gene end by 3 bases; junction bases not matched to a gene: 4. The CDR3 consists of 16 residues.

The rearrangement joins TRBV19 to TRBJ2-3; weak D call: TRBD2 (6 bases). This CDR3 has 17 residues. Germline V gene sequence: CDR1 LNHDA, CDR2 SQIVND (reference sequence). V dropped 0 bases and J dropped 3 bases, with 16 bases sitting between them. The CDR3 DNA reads TGTGCCAGTAGTATAGATCGGCGGGGCATGGGGACAGATACGCAGTATTTT. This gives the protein CASSIDRRGMGTDTQYF.

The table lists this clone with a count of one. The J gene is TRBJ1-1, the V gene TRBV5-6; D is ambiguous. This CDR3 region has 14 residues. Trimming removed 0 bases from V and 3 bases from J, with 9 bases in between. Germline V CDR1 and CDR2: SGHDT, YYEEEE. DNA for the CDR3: TGTGCCAGCAGCTTGGATTTCAGGTACACTGAAGCTTTCTTT. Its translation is CASSLDFRYTEAFF.

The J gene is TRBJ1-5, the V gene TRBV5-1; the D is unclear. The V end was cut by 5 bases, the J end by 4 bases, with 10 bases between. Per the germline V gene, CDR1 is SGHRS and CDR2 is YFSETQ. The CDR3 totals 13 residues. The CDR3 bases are TGCGCCAGCAGTCTAGGAGAAAATCAGCCCCAGCATTTT. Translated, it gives CASSLGENQPQHF.

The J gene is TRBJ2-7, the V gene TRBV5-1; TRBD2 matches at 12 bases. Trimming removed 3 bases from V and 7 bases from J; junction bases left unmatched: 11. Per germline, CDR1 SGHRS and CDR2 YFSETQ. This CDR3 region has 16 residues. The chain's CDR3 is CASSWTSGTGVGEQYF. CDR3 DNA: TGCGCCAGCAGCTGGACTAGCGGGACCGGTGTGGGGGAGCAGTACTTC.

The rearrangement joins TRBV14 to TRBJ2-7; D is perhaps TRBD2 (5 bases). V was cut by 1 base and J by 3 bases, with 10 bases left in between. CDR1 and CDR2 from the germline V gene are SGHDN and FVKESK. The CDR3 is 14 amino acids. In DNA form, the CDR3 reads TGTGCCAGCAGCCAAGGTGGAGGCCGCTACGAGCAGTACTTC. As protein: CASSQGGGRYEQYF.

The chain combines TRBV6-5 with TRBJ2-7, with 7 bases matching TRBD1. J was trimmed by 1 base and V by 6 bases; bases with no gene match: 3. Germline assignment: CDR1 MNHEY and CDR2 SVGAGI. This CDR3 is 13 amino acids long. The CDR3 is CASRSGGSYEQYF. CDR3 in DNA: TGTGCCAGCAGATCAGGGGGATCCTACGAGCAGTACTTC.

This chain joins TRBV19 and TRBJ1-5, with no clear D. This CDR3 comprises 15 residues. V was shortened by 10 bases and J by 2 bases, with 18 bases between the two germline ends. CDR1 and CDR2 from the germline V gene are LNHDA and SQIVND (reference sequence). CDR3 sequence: CATVLSPFGNQPQHF. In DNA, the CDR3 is TGTGCCACCGTACTAAGTCCTTTTGGCAATCAGCCCCAGCATTTT.

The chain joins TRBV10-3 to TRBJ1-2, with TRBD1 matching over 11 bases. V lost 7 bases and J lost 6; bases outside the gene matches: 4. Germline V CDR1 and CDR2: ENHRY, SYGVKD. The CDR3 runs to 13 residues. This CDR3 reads CAITPDRGHGYTF. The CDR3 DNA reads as TGTGCCATCACCCCGGACAGGGGGCATGGCTACACCTTC.

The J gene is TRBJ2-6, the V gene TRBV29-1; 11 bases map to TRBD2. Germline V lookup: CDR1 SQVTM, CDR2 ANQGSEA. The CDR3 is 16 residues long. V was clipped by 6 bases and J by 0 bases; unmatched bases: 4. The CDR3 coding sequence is TGCAGCGTCAGACTAGCGGGGATCTCTGGGGCCAACGTCCTGACTTTC. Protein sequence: CSVRLAGISGANVLTF.

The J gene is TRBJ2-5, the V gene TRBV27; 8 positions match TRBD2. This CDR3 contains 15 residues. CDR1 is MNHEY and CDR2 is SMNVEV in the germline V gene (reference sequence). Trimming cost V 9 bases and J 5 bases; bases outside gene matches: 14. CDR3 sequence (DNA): TGTGCCAGTACCTTTAGCGGGAATTATAGGGAGACCCAGTACTTC. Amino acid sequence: CASTFSGNYRETQYF.

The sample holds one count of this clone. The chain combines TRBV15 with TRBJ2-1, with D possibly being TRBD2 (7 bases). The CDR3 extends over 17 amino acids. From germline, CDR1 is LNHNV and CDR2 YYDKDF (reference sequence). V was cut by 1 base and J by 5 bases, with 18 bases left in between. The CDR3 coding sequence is TGTGCCACCAGCAGAGGTAGGGGGAGGGGCTCGGACAATGAGCAGTTCTTC. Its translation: CATSRGRGRGSDNEQFF.

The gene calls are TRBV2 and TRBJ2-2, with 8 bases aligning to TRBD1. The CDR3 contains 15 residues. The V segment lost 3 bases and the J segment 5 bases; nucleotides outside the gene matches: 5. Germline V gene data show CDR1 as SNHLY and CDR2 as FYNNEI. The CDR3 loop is CASSDRRQGTGELFF. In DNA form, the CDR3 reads TGTGCCAGCAGTGATCGGCGACAGGGGACCGGGGAGCTGTTTTTT.

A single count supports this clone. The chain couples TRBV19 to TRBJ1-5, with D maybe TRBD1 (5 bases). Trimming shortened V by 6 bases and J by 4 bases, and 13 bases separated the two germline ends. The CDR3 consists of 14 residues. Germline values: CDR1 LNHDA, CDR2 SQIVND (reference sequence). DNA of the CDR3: TGTGCCAGTAGCCCCACAGGTCCAAATCAGCCCCAGCATTTT. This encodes CASSPTGPNQPQHF.

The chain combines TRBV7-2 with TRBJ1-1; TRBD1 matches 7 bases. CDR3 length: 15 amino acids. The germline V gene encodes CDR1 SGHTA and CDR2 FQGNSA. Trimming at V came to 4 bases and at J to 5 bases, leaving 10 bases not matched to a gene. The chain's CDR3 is CASSSTYRGDTEAFF. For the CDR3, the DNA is TGTGCCAGCAGCTCCACGTACAGGGGAGATACTGAAGCTTTCTTT.

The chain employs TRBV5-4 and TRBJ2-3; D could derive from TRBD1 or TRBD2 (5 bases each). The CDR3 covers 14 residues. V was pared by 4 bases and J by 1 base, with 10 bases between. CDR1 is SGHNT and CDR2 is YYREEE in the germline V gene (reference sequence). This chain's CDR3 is CASSLGRGTDTQYF. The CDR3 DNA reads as TGTGCCAGCAGCCTGGGACGGGGCACAGATACGCAGTATTTT.

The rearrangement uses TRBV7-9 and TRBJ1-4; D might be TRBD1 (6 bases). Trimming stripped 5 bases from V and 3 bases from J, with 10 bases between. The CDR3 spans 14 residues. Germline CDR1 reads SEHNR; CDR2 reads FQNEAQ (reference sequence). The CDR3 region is CASSQGLANEKLFF. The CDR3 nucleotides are TGTGCCAGCAGCCAGGGGCTAGCTAATGAAAAACTGTTTTTT.

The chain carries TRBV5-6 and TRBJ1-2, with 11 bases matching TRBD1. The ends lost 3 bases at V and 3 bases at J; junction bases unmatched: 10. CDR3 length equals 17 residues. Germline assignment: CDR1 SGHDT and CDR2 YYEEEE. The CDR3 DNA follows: TGTGCCAGCAGCTCGAGTCCCGGGACAGGGGGATACTATGGCTACACCTTC. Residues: CASSSSPGTGGYYGYTF.

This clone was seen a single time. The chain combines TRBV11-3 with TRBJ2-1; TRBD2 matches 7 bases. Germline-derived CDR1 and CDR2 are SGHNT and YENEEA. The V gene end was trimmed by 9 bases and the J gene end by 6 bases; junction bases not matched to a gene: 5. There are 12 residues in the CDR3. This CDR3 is CASGLGGNEQFF. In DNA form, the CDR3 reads TGTGCCAGTGGACTAGGAGGCAATGAGCAGTTCTTC.

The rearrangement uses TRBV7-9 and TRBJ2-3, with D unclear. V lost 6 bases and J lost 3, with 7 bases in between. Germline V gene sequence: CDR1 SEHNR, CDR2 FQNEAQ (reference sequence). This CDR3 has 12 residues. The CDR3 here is CASSPYTDTQYF. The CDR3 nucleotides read TGTGCCAGCAGTCCCTATACAGATACGCAGTATTTT.

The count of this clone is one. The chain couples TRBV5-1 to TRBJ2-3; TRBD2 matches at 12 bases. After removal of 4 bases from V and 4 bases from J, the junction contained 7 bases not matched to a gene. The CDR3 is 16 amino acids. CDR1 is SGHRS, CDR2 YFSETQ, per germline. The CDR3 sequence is CASSPQTSGGADTQYF. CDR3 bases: TGCGCCAGCAGCCCACAGACTAGCGGGGGCGCAGATACGCAGTATTTT.

CDR3 protein: CASSYTGTDYYEQYF. The CDR3 region has the DNA TGTGCCAGCAGCTACACCGGGACAGACTACTACGAGCAGTACTTC. The chain uses TRBV5-6 and TRBJ2-7; 7 nucleotides match TRBD1. From germline, CDR1 is SGHDT and CDR2 YYEEEE. This CDR3 contains 15 residues. V lost 3 bases and J lost 3; bases outside the gene matches: 9.